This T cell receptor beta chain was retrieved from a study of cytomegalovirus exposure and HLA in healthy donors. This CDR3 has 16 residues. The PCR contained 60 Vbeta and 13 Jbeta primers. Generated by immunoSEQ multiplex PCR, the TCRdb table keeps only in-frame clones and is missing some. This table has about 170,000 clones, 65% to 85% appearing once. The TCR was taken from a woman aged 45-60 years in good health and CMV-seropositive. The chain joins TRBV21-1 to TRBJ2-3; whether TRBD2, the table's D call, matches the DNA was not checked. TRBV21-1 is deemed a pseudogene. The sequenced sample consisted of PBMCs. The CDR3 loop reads CASSKDVRGYTDTQYF. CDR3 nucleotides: TGTGCCAGCAGCAAAGATGTACGAGGTTATACAGATACGCAGTATTTT.